This entry features one T cell receptor beta chain sequence. The source of the sample is a study of cytomegalovirus exposure and HLA in healthy donors. In the PCR, 60 Vbeta and 13 Jbeta primers were used. Profiled with immunoSEQ multiplex PCR; TCRdb holds only in-frame clones, not every one. The sample consists of about 130,000 clones, roughly 84% of them appearing once. Trimming took 3 bases from V and 7 from J; bases not matched to a gene: 7. This CDR3 is built from 16 residues. Per germline, CDR1 LNHDA and CDR2 SQIVND (reference sequence). This receptor was taken from a boy under 18 in good health and CMV-seronegative. Sample: PBMCs. The chain joins TRBV19 to TRBJ1-4, with 11 bases matching TRBD1. CDR3 sequence (DNA): TGTGCCAGTAGTATGGGTTCCGGGACAGGGGGTGAAAAACTGTTTTTT. Translated: CASSMGSGTGGEKLFF. Based on the CDR3 plus reference TRBV19 and TRBJ1-4, the full variable domain is DGGITQSPKYLFRKEGQNVTLSCEQNLNHDAMYWYRQDPGQGLRLIYYSQIVNDFQKGDIAEGYSVSREKKESFPLTVTSAQKNPTAFYLCASSMGSGTGGEKLFFGSGTQLSVL.